The 4 T cell receptor beta chains in this list originate from one sample, sequenced in a study of T cell repertoires in cytomegalovirus infection. In TCRdb, the reads were re-called with MiXCR into one record per CDR3 protein. The sample holds around 540,000 distinct CDR3 sequences, 33% seen once. Antigens of these TCRs are unknown. Sample: cultured PBMCs, taken from culture after CMV antigen stimulation. The origin of the receptors is a human donor in good health (CMV status not recorded). Some clones in this sample may be carry-over from other donors' samples.

This clonotype was seen a handful of times. The chain has TRBV27 and TRBJ1-5; a weak D match, TRBD1 (5 bases). This CDR3 is 15 amino acids long. Germline CDR1 and CDR2: MNHEY and SMNVEV (reference sequence). V dropped 7 bases and J dropped 3 bases, with 16 bases sitting between them. This CDR3 reads CASTTFWGDNQPQHF. Here the CDR3 DNA reads TGTGCCAGCACTACCTTCTGGGGGGACAATCAGCCCCAGCATTTT.

In its sample, this clonotype was seen a few times. The chain couples TRBV30 to TRBJ2-4, with 12 bases that match TRBD2. The length of the CDR3 is 16 residues. Trimming cost V 4 bases and J 3 bases; bases outside gene matches: 7. CDR1 is GTSNPN, CDR2 SVGIG, per germline (reference sequence). CDR3 sequence (DNA): TGTGCCTGGACACCTTGGACTAGCGGGAACAAAAACATTCAGTACTTC. This translates into CAWTPWTSGNKNIQYF.

The chain is built from TRBV12-3 or TRBV12-4 and TRBJ2-3; tentative D call: TRBD2 (5 bases). CDR3 size: 14 residues. Trimming took off 7 bases at V and 6 bases at J, with 17 bases between the two ends. In DNA, the CDR3 is TGTGCCAGCAACCGAGGAGTACGCGGGGATACGCAGTATTTT. Translation gives CASNRGVRGDTQYF.

The CDR3 region has the DNA TGTGCCAGCAGCTCCCCCACTAGCGGGAGGGCTGGGCAGTACTTC. Translation: CASSSPTSGRAGQYF. V usage is TRBV7-2 and J usage is TRBJ2-7; 13 nucleotides match TRBD2. CDR1 is SGHTA and CDR2 is FQGNSA in the germline V gene. The CDR3 is 15 amino acids. J gave up 9 bases and V 4 bases, and 9 bases lay outside the gene matches.